This TCR beta chain was recorded in a study of beta chain features in type 1 diabetes. Turning to the study itself: Comparable age, gender and cell yields were observed in patients relative to healthy donors.

The ends lost 2 bases at V and 0 bases at J; junction bases unmatched: 12. CDR1 is SGHAT, CDR2 FQNNGV, per germline. There are 19 residues in the CDR3. What was sequenced were expressed TCRB transcripts, since all of the isolated RNA had been reverse transcribed. Measured with immunoSEQ multiplex PCR; TCRdb has only the in-frame clones, and not every one. The data hold approximately 30,000 clones, with 65% observed a single time. Study findings and constraints: Patients with Type 1 diabetes showed moderately but significantly shorter TCRB CDR3s in all four CD4+ subsets. High TCR expression in some cells could lead to their over-representation in cDNA sequencing.

This clone appeared once. The antigen remains unidentified. Sequences were obtained from Tregs from blood. The V gene is TRBV11-2, the J gene TRBJ2-7; 11 positions match TRBD2. The origin of this receptor is a woman aged 25 to 39 with type 1 diabetes. CDR3 sequence (DNA): TGTGCCAGCAGCTTATATATCGGACTAGCGGGTTCTTACTCCTACGAGCAGTACTTC. It is translated as CASSLYIGLAGSYSYEQYF. Combining the CDR3 with reference TRBV11-2 and TRBJ2-7 gives the whole variable domain EAGVAQSPRYKIIEKRQSVAFWCNPISGHATLYWYQQILGQGPKLLIQFQNNGVVDDSQLPKDRFSAERLKGVDSTLKIQPAKLEDSAVYLCASSLYIGLAGSYSYEQYFGPGTRLTVT.